This T cell receptor beta chain derives from a study of vaccination effects on CD4 cells after COVID-19 (dated 2022 in TCRdb). About the full investigation: The ViraFEST assay stimulated PBMC with viral peptide pools and then used TCR sequencing to identify antigen-specific CD4+ T cell clonotypes by expansion. Two doses of either the BNT162b2 or the mRNA-1273 mRNA SARS-CoV-2 vaccine were administered to participants. SARS-CoV-2 spike-specific CD4+ TCR repertoires were compared before and after mRNA vaccination in COVID-19 convalescent patients and in infection-naive vaccine recipients. A total of some eleven COVID-19 convalescent patients and a handful of SARS-CoV-2-naive healthy vaccine recipients were included in the full study. Cultures from other donors in the study were sequenced with the Oncomine TCR Beta short-read assay on an Illumina iSeq 100. Under 2.5 million PBMC per well were cultured with 10 ug/ml peptides in IMDM containing approximately 4.5% human AB serum, approximately 9.1 IU/ml IL-2 and gentamicin.

A word on this clone: Its antigen is still unknown. The sample holds no much larger clone one base away, and base qualities are not on file.

Broader findings and caveats from the paper: Only a small number of convalescent patients were included, and no early post-infection timepoints were available, which limited the study. In healthy vaccine recipients, vaccine-induced clones were almost all SARS-CoV-2 mono-reactive, with only 1 of 255 cross-reactive with common cold coronaviruses. Marked clonal contraction was observed in both infection-induced and vaccine-induced clones at late post-vaccination timepoints, consistent with waning T cell responses.

Preparation of the library involved the immunoSEQ multiplex PCR assay. TCR beta CDR3 sequencing was performed on DNA from the cultured, isolated CD4+ T cells. From the authors' description of their analysis: The analysis removed non-productive TCR sequences, trimmed reads to the CDR3 region, and retained only CDR3s that were 7 or more amino acids long. The MANAFEST web app was used to identify antigen-specific clonotypes by comparing expansion in peptide wells with expansion in reference cultures. To be called positive, a clone needed expansion at FDR<0.05 compared with the reference and with all other wells, an odds ratio greater than 5, and a frequency greater than 0.1% in two replicate wells. Cross-reactive clonotypes were defined as significantly expanded in SARS-CoV-2 spike wells and in at least one common cold coronavirus spike condition. CDR3 similarity was assessed by Levenshtein distance with the stringdist R package, and unrooted trees were built with ape in R 3.6.1. The table was pulled from immuneACCESS by TCRdb, which kept in-frame rearrangements only. Such tables lose some clones; where checked, under half of the loss comes from unresolved V genes, and the rest has no known cause. The DNA was the basis for D and trimming; V, J and clone size are from that table. Present in this sample are 45,000 to 50,000 clones, approximately 61% of which were seen just once. The top ten constitute 4.5% to 6.5% of the sample.

After approximately eleven days of culture, CD4+ T cells were isolated with the EasySep CD4+ T cell isolation kit. Healthy vaccine recipients had no prior SARS-CoV-2 infection, confirmed by negative nucleocapsid antibodies before and after vaccination. On days 3 and 7, half of the culture medium was replaced with fresh IL-2-containing medium. Unless noted otherwise, every peptide stimulation condition was cultured in triplicate wells. Using Ficoll-Paque Plus gradient centrifugation, PBMC were separated from whole blood and then either used fresh or cryopreserved at -140C. The QIAamp micro DNA kit was used to extract genomic DNA from the cultured CD4+ T cells. The sample was CD4+ T cells from PBMCs cultured without peptide, taken before COVID-19 vaccination. The sequence came from a human donor who received a COVID-19 vaccine.

The CDR3 corresponds to CASSQGLAGGYNEQFF. The nucleotide sequence is given as TGCGCCAGCAGCCAGGGACTAGCGGGGGGGTACAATGAGCAGTTCTTC. The sequence joins TRBV5-1 to TRBJ2-1; 16 bases in the middle match TRBD2. The CDR1 and CDR2 encoded by the germline V gene are SGHRS and YFSETQ. The CDR3 starts with the cysteine, ends with the phenylalanine, and has 16 residues. The kept DNA is CDR3 alone, 48 bases in frame from the first base. Compared with germline, V lacks 4 bases and J lacks 4 bases; bases without a gene match: 2.